This TCR beta chain is drawn from a study of CD8+ T cells in alopecia areata. Sequencing used cDNA as its template, made by extracting RNA and reverse transcribing it. TCRdb's copy holds only in-frame clones and misses some; the assay was immunoSEQ multiplex PCR. The top ten hold 5% to 6% of the sample, which has some 200,000 clones, over 45% seen once. Trimming left V 2 bases short and J 2 bases short, with 13 bases between. Germline loops: CDR1 MNHEY, CDR2 SMNVEV (reference sequence). The CDR3 is made up of 15 amino acids. This sample's treatment: oral pan-JAK inhibitor, 5-10 mg twice daily. This specimen consisted of CD4+ T cells sorted from blood, obtained at week 24, from a patient treated with tofacitinib. This sequence originates from a human donor with alopecia areata. V and J are TRBV27 and TRBJ2-7, with a tentative D call TRBD2 (6 bases). This CDR3 reads CASSLSGGLPYEQYF. CDR3 DNA sequence: TGTGCCAGCAGTTTAAGTGGGGGACTCCCCTACGAGCAGTACTTC.